A selection of T cell receptor beta chains follows, all from one sample in a study of blood T cells in healthy people across ages. TCRdb reprocessed the 5' RACE reads with MiXCR, giving one entry per CDR3 protein. The repertoire consists of 850,000 to 950,000 distinct CDR3 sequences, with more than 25% occurring once and the leading ten covering about 18%. Sequenced input: blood. Receptors were obtained from a woman aged 80 or over in good health. The CDR3 runs from the conserved cysteine through the conserved F or W. Each record gives: D gene, V gene, J gene, CDR3 protein. D genes are given only for firm matches.

-	TRBV20-1	TRBJ1-2	CSAREQEHYGYTF
TRBD1	TRBV12-3/TRBV12-4	TRBJ1-5	CAGSPRSGTGRQPQHF
TRBD2	TRBV4-3	TRBJ2-3	CASSPRVSAGGPLTQYF
-	TRBV3-1	TRBJ1-5	CASSQVTNQPQHF
-	TRBV7-6	TRBJ2-1	CASSTLGDEQFF
-	TRBV12-3/TRBV12-4	TRBJ2-1	CASSFGGGVTNNEQFF
TRBD1	TRBV12-3/TRBV12-4	TRBJ2-7	CASSWGQYEQYF
TRBD1	TRBV9	TRBJ1-3	CASSVDPGQGNGNTIYF
-	TRBV5-1	TRBJ2-7	CASSLALGLNPYEQYF
-	TRBV14	TRBJ1-1	CASSPDGVGGAFF
-	TRBV12-3/TRBV12-4	TRBJ2-3	CASSPGVLADAQYF
TRBD1	TRBV5-1	TRBJ1-5	CANSLAGQGGGPPQHF
TRBD1	TRBV7-2	TRBJ1-2	CASGFAGGGYGYTF
-	TRBV7-2	TRBJ2-2	CASSTNTGELFF
-	TRBV6-2/TRBV6-3	TRBJ2-3	CASSYISGLTDTQYF
-	TRBV27	TRBJ1-2	CASRPVRRDGRGYTF
TRBD2	TRBV7-2	TRBJ2-5	CASRSDSLAGGQEAQYF
TRBD1	TRBV19	TRBJ2-7	CASSPDRGGGEQYF
TRBD2	TRBV10-3	TRBJ2-1	CAISRLAGDEQFF
TRBD2	TRBV18	TRBJ2-1	CASSTGGNYNEQFF
-	TRBV18	TRBJ1-6	CASSQTIDSPLHF
-	TRBV20-1	TRBJ2-3	CSASVPQKSTDTQYF
-	TRBV3-1	TRBJ1-4	CASSPDPLQATNEKLFF
-	TRBV21-1	TRBJ2-6	CASSKGRGRKLQGGANVLTF
TRBD1	TRBV15	TRBJ2-7	CATSRGDRVYEQYF
-	TRBV3-1	TRBJ1-1	CASSPRDSQVPNAEAFF
-	TRBV7-6	TRBJ2-1	CASSLVGREVPGFYNEQFF